These 27 T cell receptor beta chains came from one sample sequenced in a study of T cell responses to AZD1222 COVID-19 vaccine. The data were produced by immunoSEQ multiplex PCR, yet TCRdb's version contains in-frame clones alone and is incomplete. Of 65,000 or so clones listed, 65% to 85% are singletons. Sequencing used peripheral blood, obtained on day 0 of AZD1222 vaccination. The receptors here all came from an adult in good health.

The DNA for the CDR3 is TGTGCCAGCAGCTTAGGATCCAGAGGCGGGAACACTGAAGCTTTCTTT. It specifies CASSLGSRGGNTEAFF. J is TRBJ1-1 and V is TRBV7-2; D gene unclear. Trimming removed 1 base from V and 1 base from J, with 13 bases in between. This CDR3 has 16 amino acids. Germline values: CDR1 SGHTA, CDR2 FQGNSA. The whole variable domain, remainder taken from reference TRBV7-2 and TRBJ1-1, is GAGVSQSPSNKVTEKGKDVELRCDPISGHTALYWYRQSLGQGLEFLIYFQGNSAPDKSGLPSDRFSAERTGGSVSTLTIQRTQQEDSAVYLCASSLGSRGGNTEAFFGQGTRLTVV.

A single count supports this clone. The gene calls are TRBV24-1 and TRBJ1-5; a weak D match, TRBD1 (5 bases). Per germline, CDR1 KGHDR and CDR2 SFDVKD. Trimming shortened V by 4 bases and J by 5 bases, and 17 bases separated the two germline ends. The CDR3 spans 16 residues. CDR3 sequence (DNA): TGTGCCACCAGTGAAAATGGACGGGGGACGGATCAGCCCCAGCATTTT. Amino acids: CATSENGRGTDQPQHF.

The CDR3 is CAWRAGTSGTDTQYF. For the CDR3, the DNA is TGTGCCTGGAGAGCCGGGACTAGCGGCACAGATACGCAGTATTTT. The chain uses TRBV30 and TRBJ2-3; TRBD2 matches at 10 bases. Trimming at V came to 3 bases and at J to 1 base, leaving 4 bases not matched to a gene. The CDR3 spans 15 residues. The germline CDR1 and CDR2 sequences are GTSNPN and SVGIG (reference sequence).

This clone was seen only a few times. The chain combines TRBV28 with TRBJ1-5; 9 nucleotides agree with TRBD1. Germline V gene sequence: CDR1 MDHEN, CDR2 SYDVKM. J lost 5 bases, V lost 4 bases, and 6 bases had no gene match. The CDR3 has 15 amino acids. For the CDR3, the DNA is TGTGCCAGCAGTTCTCCGGGACAGGGTCATCAGCCCCAGCATTTT. Encoded protein: CASSSPGQGHQPQHF.

V and J are TRBV6-5 and TRBJ1-1; no definite D call. The CDR3 covers 15 residues. The germline CDR1 and CDR2 sequences are MNHEY and SVGAGI. Trimming took 5 bases from V and 0 from J, leaving 13 bases between them. CDR3 nucleotides: TGTGCCAGCAGTAGGCGTCACAGCATGAACACTGAAGCTTTCTTT. Amino acids: CASSRRHSMNTEAFF.

The chain combines TRBV5-1 with TRBJ1-6; TRBD1 aligns across 7 bases. Per the germline V gene, CDR1 is SGHRS and CDR2 is YFSETQ. The CDR3 sequence is 15 residues long. With V trimmed by 4 bases and J by 8 bases, 9 bases remained unmatched. The CDR3 sequence: CASSQGQPVDSPLHF. The CDR3 DNA reads as TGCGCCAGCAGCCAGGGACAGCCGGTGGATTCACCCCTCCACTTT.

V usage is TRBV29-1 and J usage is TRBJ1-2; 11 bases fit TRBD1. The germline CDR1 and CDR2 sequences are SQVTM and ANQGSEA. V dropped 6 bases and J dropped 7; count of bases not matched to a gene: 13. This CDR3 has 15 amino acids. The CDR3 DNA reads TGCAGCGTCGGGGGACAGGGGGTTGTGGATGTTGGCTACACCTTC. It yields the protein CSVGGQGVVDVGYTF.

The chain is built from TRBV7-8 and TRBJ2-7, with a tentative D call TRBD1 (6 bases). Trimming removed 3 bases from V and 1 base from J, with 10 bases in between. CDR3 length equals 14 residues. CDR1 and CDR2 from the germline V gene are SGHVS and FQNEAQ. The CDR3 DNA reads TGTGCCAGCAGCTTCTTAACAGGGTCCTACGAGCAGTACTTC. Translation gives CASSFLTGSYEQYF.

The CDR3 loop is CASSRGSSGGSGETQYF. In nucleotides, the CDR3 is TGTGCCAGCAGTCGGGGAAGTAGCGGGGGATCGGGAGAGACCCAGTACTTC. V gene TRBV2 combines with J gene TRBJ2-5, with 9 bases identical to TRBD2. This CDR3 comprises 17 residues. Germline assignment: CDR1 SNHLY and CDR2 FYNNEI. V trimming: 5 bases; J trimming: 4 bases; junction bases outside the gene matches: 14.

Here the CDR3 reads CASSDLVTSGNTIYF. In DNA, the CDR3 is TGTGCCAGCAGTGACCTCGTTACCTCTGGAAACACCATATATTTT. J is TRBJ1-3 and V is TRBV2; D unresolved. V lost 3 bases and J lost 0, with 9 bases in between. The CDR3 covers 15 residues. Germline V gives CDR1 SNHLY, CDR2 FYNNEI.

This chain joins TRBV19 and TRBJ1-4; D unresolved. The CDR3 contains 16 residues. In germline, CDR1 is LNHDA, CDR2 SQIVND (reference sequence). V lost 4 bases to trimming and J lost 0 bases, with 12 bases between them. Here the CDR3 DNA reads TGTGCCAGTAGTACCCACAACTTTGCAACTAATGAAAAACTGTTTTTT. The encoded protein is CASSTHNFATNEKLFF.

In this sample, this clone turned up a few times. The gene calls are TRBV7-9 and TRBJ2-2; the D is unclear. The CDR3 sequence is 11 residues long. V was clipped by 7 bases and J by 6 bases, with 6 bases between them. CDR1 SEHNR and CDR2 FQNEAQ come from the germline V gene (reference sequence). The CDR3 reads CASKWAGELFF. The CDR3, as DNA: TGTGCCAGCAAATGGGCCGGGGAGCTGTTTTTT. The full variable domain, completed using reference TRBV7-9 and TRBJ2-2, is DTGVSQNPRHKITKRGQNVTFRCDPISEHNRLYWYRQTLGQGPEFLTYFQNEAQLEKSRLLSDRFSAERPKGSFSTLEIQRTEQGDSAMYLCASKWAGELFFGEGSRLTVL.

The gene calls are TRBV6-4 and TRBJ2-2; 7 bases align to TRBD2. In germline, CDR1 is MRHNA, CDR2 SNTAGT. J was trimmed by 4 bases and V by 3 bases; bases with no gene match: 2. There are 14 residues in the CDR3. In DNA form, the CDR3 reads TGTGCCAGCAGTGAAGGGGAGGGCACCGGGGAGCTGTTTTTT. This gives the protein CASSEGEGTGELFF.

The chain carries TRBV6-5 and TRBJ1-1; maybe TRBD1 (5 bases). Trimming took off 2 bases at V and 8 bases at J, with 15 bases between the two ends. The CDR3 extends over 14 amino acids. Germline V lookup: CDR1 MNHEY, CDR2 SVGAGI. Here the CDR3 reads CASSYESGRGEAFF. Here the CDR3 DNA reads TGTGCCAGCAGTTACGAGTCAGGGAGAGGGGAAGCTTTCTTT.

This sequence joins TRBV3-1 (or the pseudogene TRBV3-2) and TRBJ2-7; 12 bases agree with TRBD2. CDR1 and CDR2 from the germline V gene are LGHDT and YNNKEL (reference sequence). This CDR3 is built from 14 residues. The V gene end was trimmed by 4 bases and the J gene end by 6 bases; junction bases not matched to a gene: 4. The CDR3 reads CASSPSGGASEQYF. The CDR3 DNA sequence: TGTGCCAGCAGCCCTAGCGGGGGGGCCTCCGAGCAGTACTTC.

The rearrangement uses TRBV12-3 or TRBV12-4 and TRBJ2-6; D might be TRBD2 (6 bases). The CDR3 is made up of 13 amino acids. CDR3 DNA sequence: TGTGCTGGACGCGGGGCTGGGGCCAACGTCCTGACTTTC. Protein sequence: CAGRGAGANVLTF.

This sequence joins TRBV7-9 and TRBJ2-7; possible D gene TRBD1, 6 bases. CDR1 and CDR2 (germline): SEHNR, FQNEAQ (reference sequence). V was shortened by 5 bases and J by 3 bases, with 14 bases between the two germline ends. The CDR3 totals 14 residues. DNA for the CDR3: TGTGCCAGCAGCCCGCCCAGGGGTCGCTACGAGCAGTACTTC. Translation gives CASSPPRGRYEQYF.

The CDR3 coding sequence is TGTGCCAGCAGCGTAGCTGGACAAGAGACCCAGTACTTC. This gives the protein CASSVAGQETQYF. V and J are TRBV9 and TRBJ2-5; D remains unclear. CDR1 is SGDLS, CDR2 YYNGEE, per germline. The CDR3 consists of 13 residues. The V and J ends lost 0 bases and 2 bases respectively, with 5 bases between them.

The CDR3 here is CASSLQGTGRNGYTF. CDR3 coding DNA: TGTGCCAGCAGTTTGCAAGGGACAGGGAGGAATGGCTACACCTTC. V usage is TRBV27 and J usage is TRBJ1-2, with 9 bases lining up with TRBD1. There are 15 residues in the CDR3. V lost 3 bases, J lost 6 bases, and 8 bases stayed unmatched. The germline V gene encodes CDR1 MNHEY and CDR2 SMNVEV (reference sequence).

The CDR3 DNA sequence: TGTGCCAGCAGCCAAGAGGGTGCAGGGGGGAGCTATGGCTACACCTTC. Translating gives CASSQEGAGGSYGYTF. The chain is built from TRBV3-1 (or the pseudogene TRBV3-2) and TRBJ1-2; 7 nucleotides line up with TRBD1. Germline-derived CDR1 and CDR2 are LGHDT and YNNKEL (reference sequence). The ends lost 0 bases at V and 4 bases at J; junction bases unmatched: 8. The CDR3 spans 16 residues.

This clone appeared a few times. V is TRBV28 and J is TRBJ1-4; possible D gene TRBD1, 6 bases. Germline V gene sequence: CDR1 MDHEN, CDR2 SYDVKM. This CDR3 comprises 12 residues. The V and J ends lost 10 bases and 10 bases respectively, with 16 bases between them. DNA of the CDR3: TGTGCCACTAGGGGGGGCTCTAGAAAACTGTTTTTT. Amino acid sequence: CATRGGSRKLFF.

The chain couples TRBV12-3 or TRBV12-4 to TRBJ1-2; no definite D call. This CDR3 has 12 amino acids. The V end was cut by 6 bases, the J end by 2 bases, with 7 bases between. The CDR3 is CASRQKNYGYTF. CDR3 DNA sequence: TGTGCCAGCAGACAGAAAAACTATGGCTACACCTTC.

This clone appeared once. The chain links TRBV25-1 to TRBJ1-5; 7 positions agree with TRBD1. Germline CDR1 is MGHDK and CDR2 is SYGVNS. The CDR3 consists of 16 residues. The V segment lost 3 bases and the J segment 0 bases; nucleotides outside the gene matches: 5. The CDR3 here is CASSDTGAGSNQPQHF. CDR3 DNA: TGTGCCAGCAGTGATACAGGGGCAGGTAGCAATCAGCCCCAGCATTTT.

The genes are TRBV28 and TRBJ1-2, with 10 bases matching TRBD1. This CDR3 spans 16 amino acids. The V gene's germline CDR1 is MDHEN and CDR2 SYDVKM. J gave up 8 bases and V 5 bases, and 14 bases lay outside the gene matches. This CDR3 reads CASSPTPGTGAGGYTF. Written as DNA, the CDR3 is TGTGCCAGCAGTCCCACACCCGGGACAGGGGCTGGAGGCTACACCTTC.

The V gene is TRBV6-2 or TRBV6-3, the J gene TRBJ1-5; TRBD1 is a possible D gene (5 bases). The germline V gene encodes CDR1 MNHEY and CDR2 SVGEGT. V lost 2 bases and J lost 3, with 23 bases in between. CDR3 length equals 19 residues. CDR3 sequence reads: CASSYEWGGSRGDNQPQHF. The CDR3 DNA sequence: TGTGCCAGCAGTTACGAATGGGGGGGGAGCCGAGGAGACAATCAGCCCCAGCATTTT.

CDR3 region: CASSPPGQVGENTEAFF. CDR3 DNA sequence: TGTGCCAGCAGTCCCCCGGGACAGGTGGGTGAAAACACTGAAGCTTTCTTT. This sequence joins TRBV28 and TRBJ1-1; TRBD1 aligns across 8 bases. This CDR3 contains 17 residues. Trimming cost V 5 bases and J 2 bases; bases outside gene matches: 13. CDR1 MDHEN and CDR2 SYDVKM come from the germline V gene.

The rearrangement joins TRBV29-1 to TRBJ1-1, with 7 bases that match TRBD1. Germline CDR1 reads SQVTM; CDR2 reads ANQGSEA. V lost 3 bases to trimming and J lost 1 base; unmatched junction nucleotides: 2. CDR3 size: 13 residues. This chain's CDR3 is CSVDKGANTEAFF. In DNA, the CDR3 is TGCAGCGTTGATAAGGGGGCGAACACTGAAGCTTTCTTT.